The present entry profiles one T cell receptor (beta chain) with its context. The antigen remains unidentified. PCR was performed using 60 Vbeta and 13 Jbeta primers. Libraries were prepared by immunoSEQ multiplex PCR; TCRdb keeps only in-frame clonotypes and omits some of them. The sample includes approximately 120,000 clones, approximately 78% of them seen just once. This sample stems from a study of cytomegalovirus exposure and HLA in healthy donors. Study-wide findings and caveats: About 87% or about 30% of the time was how often most TCR beta V segments were productive, according to an earlier analysis. Sequencing probably produced one cluster of sequence variants that were highly shared. Among TCR sequences, most were rare, though some public TCRs appeared in many donors.

The CDR3 totals 13 residues. V lost 4 bases, J lost 1 base, and 5 bases lay in between. Per germline, CDR1 SGHDT and CDR2 YYEEEE. Material: PBMCs. The genes are TRBV5-6 and TRBJ2-2; D uncertain. The source of this sequence is a man aged 30-40 years in good health and CMV-seropositive. CDR3 sequence (DNA): TGTGCCAGCAGCCCGTGGAACACCGGGGAGCTGTTTTTT. Amino acid sequence: CASSPWNTGELFF.